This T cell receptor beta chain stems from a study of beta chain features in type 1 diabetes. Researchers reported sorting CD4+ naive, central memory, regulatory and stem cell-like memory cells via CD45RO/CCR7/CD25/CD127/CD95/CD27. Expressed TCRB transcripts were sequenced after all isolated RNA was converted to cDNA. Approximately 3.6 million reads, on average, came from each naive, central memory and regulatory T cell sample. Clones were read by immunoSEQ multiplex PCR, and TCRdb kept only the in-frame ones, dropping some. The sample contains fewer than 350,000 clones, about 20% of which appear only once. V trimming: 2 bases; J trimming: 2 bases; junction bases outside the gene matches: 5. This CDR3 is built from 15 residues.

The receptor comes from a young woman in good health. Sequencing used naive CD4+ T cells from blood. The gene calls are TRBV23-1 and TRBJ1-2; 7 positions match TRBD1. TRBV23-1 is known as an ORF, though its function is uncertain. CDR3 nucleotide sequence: TGCGCCAGCAGTCAACAGGGGGGCGAGAACTATGGCTACACCTTC. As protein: CASSQQGGENYGYTF.